This T cell receptor (beta chain) was identified during a study of blood T cell repertoires in COVID-19. Participants, roughly 18 to 100 years old, spanned 25 or so US areas. CDR1 is SNHLY, CDR2 FYNNEI, per germline. Trimming cost V 8 bases and J 4 bases; bases outside gene matches: 3. The CDR3 contains 14 residues. Profiled with immunoSEQ multiplex PCR; TCRdb holds only in-frame clones, not every one. The table shows approximately 290,000 clones, with 70% to 90% occurring only once. Sample: PBMCs or T cells enriched from blood (not recorded which). The gene calls are TRBV2 and TRBJ2-1; 12 bases line up with TRBD2. This receptor was identified in a woman aged 30 to 39 who had recovered from COVID-19. DNA of the CDR3: TGTGCCAGCGGGGGACTAGCGGGTTACAATGAGCAGTTCTTC. The encoded protein is CASGGLAGYNEQFF.